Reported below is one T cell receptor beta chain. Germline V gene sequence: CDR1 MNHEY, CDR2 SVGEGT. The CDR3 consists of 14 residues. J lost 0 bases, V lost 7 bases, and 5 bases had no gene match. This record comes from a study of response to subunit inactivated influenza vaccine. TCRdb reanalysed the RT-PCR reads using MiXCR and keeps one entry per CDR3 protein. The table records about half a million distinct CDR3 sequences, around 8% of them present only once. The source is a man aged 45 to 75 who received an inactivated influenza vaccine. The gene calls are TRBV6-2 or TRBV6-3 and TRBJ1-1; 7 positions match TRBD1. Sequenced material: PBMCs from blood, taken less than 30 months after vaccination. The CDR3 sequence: CASTRGFMNTEAFF. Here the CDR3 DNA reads TGTGCCAGCACCAGGGGGTTCATGAACACTGAAGCTTTCTTT.